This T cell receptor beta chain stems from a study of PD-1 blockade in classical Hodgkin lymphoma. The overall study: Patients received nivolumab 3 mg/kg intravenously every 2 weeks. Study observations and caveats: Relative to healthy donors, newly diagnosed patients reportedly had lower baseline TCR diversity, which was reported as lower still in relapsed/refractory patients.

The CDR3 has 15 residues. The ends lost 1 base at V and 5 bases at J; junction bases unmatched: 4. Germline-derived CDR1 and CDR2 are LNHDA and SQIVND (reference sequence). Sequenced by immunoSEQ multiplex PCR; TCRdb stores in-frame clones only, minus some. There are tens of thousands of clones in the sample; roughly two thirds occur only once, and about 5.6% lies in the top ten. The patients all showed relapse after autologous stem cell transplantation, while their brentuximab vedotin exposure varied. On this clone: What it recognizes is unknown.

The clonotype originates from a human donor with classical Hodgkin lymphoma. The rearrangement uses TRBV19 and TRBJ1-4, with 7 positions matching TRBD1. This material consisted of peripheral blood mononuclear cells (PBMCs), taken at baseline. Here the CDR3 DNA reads TGTGCCAGTAGTATAGCCGACAGGGTGAATGAAAAACTGTTTTTT. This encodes CASSIADRVNEKLFF.